These 21 T cell receptor beta chains originate from one sample sequenced in a study of identical twins. One entry per CDR3 protein results from TCRdb running MiXCR on the 5' RACE reads. The sample has 400,000 to 550,000 distinct CDR3 sequences, about 13% seen once. These data also formed part of another study, on yellow fever vaccine responses in identical twins.

Input material: CD4+ T cells sorted from blood. These TCRs come from a woman aged 18-30 years in good health.

The gene calls are TRBV24-1 and TRBJ1-2; no clear D. Germline CDR1 is KGHDR and CDR2 is SFDVKD. Trimming stripped 2 bases from V and 6 bases from J, with 15 bases between. The CDR3 is 15 amino acids. The CDR3 is CATSDSSRADHGYTF. For the CDR3, the DNA is TGTGCCACCAGTGATTCTTCTCGGGCGGACCATGGCTACACCTTC.

About this clonotype: One end of the junction is discordant with germline, which a read error may explain. This chain joins TRBV7-2 and TRBJ2-7; 10 nucleotides match TRBD2. This CDR3 has 15 residues. CDR1 is SGHTA, CDR2 FQGNSA, per germline. The CDR3 region is CASSLRSGGADEQHF. The CDR3 region has the DNA TGTGCCAGCAGCTTAAGGAGCGGGGGGGCCGACGAGCAGCACTTC.

This clonotype was found many times. The chain combines TRBV6-2 or TRBV6-3 with TRBJ2-7; TRBD1 matches 9 bases. J lost 5 bases, V lost 5 bases, and 10 bases had no gene match. CDR3 size: 15 residues. Germline CDR1 MNHEY, CDR2 SVGEGT. The CDR3 reads CASSHRGTGRNEQYF. CDR3 DNA sequence: TGTGCCAGCAGTCACCGGGGGACAGGGAGGAACGAGCAGTACTTC.

As DNA, the CDR3 is TGCAGTGCTAAGGTCCTAGCGGGACAAACCTACGAGCAGTACTTC. Translating it yields CSAKVLAGQTYEQYF. The genes are TRBV20-1 and TRBJ2-7; TRBD2 matches 9 bases. There are 15 residues in the CDR3. Germline V lookup: CDR1 DFQATT, CDR2 SNEGSKA (reference sequence). J gave up 2 bases and V 4 bases, and 9 bases lay outside the gene matches.

The sample holds many counts of this clonotype. The rearrangement uses TRBV10-3 and TRBJ2-1; no clear D. Trimming removed 10 bases at V and 6 bases at J, with 22 bases between. Germline assignment: CDR1 ENHRY and CDR2 SYGVKD. This CDR3 comprises 15 residues. CDR3 in amino acids: CATQLDVFIANEQFF. As DNA, the CDR3 is TGTGCCACCCAGCTAGATGTGTTTATAGCCAATGAGCAGTTCTTC.

This clonotype was recorded a few times. The J gene is TRBJ2-3, the V gene TRBV20-1; 7 nucleotides match TRBD1. Germline CDR1 is DFQATT and CDR2 is SNEGSKA (reference sequence). The trim removed 3 bases at V and 2 bases at J, leaving 8 bases unmatched. The CDR3 has 15 residues. The CDR3 coding sequence is TGCAGTGCTAGGATAACAGGGGTTTACACAGATACGCAGTATTTT. Its protein is CSARITGVYTDTQYF.

CDR3 sequence: CASSYSSGRGGEQYF. CDR3 sequence (DNA): TGTGCCAGCAGTTACTCGAGTGGCAGGGGGGGCGAGCAGTACTTC. J is TRBJ2-7 and V is TRBV6-5; D tentatively reads TRBD1 or TRBD2 (7 bases each). The ends were cut back, 0 bases at V and 6 bases at J, with 15 bases in the middle. Germline V CDR1 and CDR2: MNHEY, SVGAGI. This CDR3 has 15 residues.

This clonotype was detected many times. The genes are TRBV12-3 or TRBV12-4 and TRBJ2-5; 9 nucleotides align to TRBD2. The CDR3 runs to 14 residues. V lost 5 bases and J lost 4; bases outside the gene matches: 5. The CDR3 nucleotides are TGTGCCAGCAGTCTAGGGACTAGCTCAGAGACCCAGTACTTC. It codes for CASSLGTSSETQYF.

This clonotype was counted at least ten times. The V call is TRBV12-3 or TRBV12-4, the J call TRBJ2-3; no clear D. This CDR3 region has 15 residues. V shed 5 bases and J shed 0 bases, with 12 bases lying between them. CDR3 region: CASSLEDRSTDTQYF. The CDR3 nucleotides are TGTGCCAGCAGTCTTGAGGACCGCAGCACAGATACGCAGTATTTT.

The rearrangement joins TRBV5-1 to TRBJ2-5, with D tentatively TRBD2 (6 bases). Germline loops: CDR1 SGHRS, CDR2 YFSETQ. The CDR3 is 14 residues long. Deletions cut 0 bases from V and 13 bases from J, with 19 bases between. CDR3 sequence (DNA): TGCGCCAGCAGCTTGGATGGAGGGCCGGGTAACCTGTACTTC. Its protein is CASSLDGGPGNLYF.

This clonotype has a count of ten or more. An end of the junction differs from the germline gene, which may be a read error. This CDR3 is CASSQETGGGTDTQYF. The CDR3 DNA sequence: TGTGCCAGCAGCCAAGAGACGGGGGGCGGCACAGATACGCAGTATTTT. The chain joins TRBV4-3 to TRBJ2-3; possible D gene TRBD2, 7 bases. Germline V gene data show CDR1 as LGHNA and CDR2 as YSLEER. The CDR3 totals 16 residues.

The V and J genes are TRBV5-6 and TRBJ2-5, with 7 bases matching TRBD1. This CDR3 region has 16 residues. Trimming removed 4 bases from V and 1 base from J; junction bases left unmatched: 10. Germline V gene lookup returns CDR1 SGHDT and CDR2 YYEEEE. CDR3 in DNA: TGTGCCAGCAGCGTTAACAGGGGTAGGAGCCAAGAGACCCAGTACTTC. Translated, it gives CASSVNRGRSQETQYF.

Only a few counts were recorded for this clonotype. The rearrangement uses TRBV5-1 and TRBJ1-1; 8 bases are a match to TRBD1. The CDR3 is made up of 13 amino acids. J was trimmed by 6 bases and V by 4 bases; bases with no gene match: 5. Germline CDR1 is SGHRS and CDR2 is YFSETQ. CDR3 bases: TGCGCCAGCAGCCCCTCGGACAGGGCTGAAGCTTTCTTT. It is translated as CASSPSDRAEAFF.

This clonotype was observed many times. The chain couples TRBV29-1 to TRBJ1-4; 9 bases match TRBD1. This CDR3 has 13 residues. V trimming: 6 bases; J trimming: 7 bases; junction bases outside the gene matches: 6. In germline, CDR1 is SQVTM, CDR2 ANQGSEA. The CDR3 bases are TGCAGCGTATTGACAGGGGGTGGTGAAAAACTGTTTTTT. Encoded protein: CSVLTGGGEKLFF.

J is TRBJ2-1 and V is TRBV6-2 or TRBV6-3; 8 bases map to TRBD2. V was pared by 7 bases and J by 7 bases, with 12 bases of the junction left unmatched. Germline CDR1 and CDR2: MNHEY and SVGEGT. The CDR3 has 15 residues. CDR3 sequence (DNA): TGTGCCAGCACCCGACTAGCGACAGCGGAGAATGAGCAGTTCTTC. It translates to CASTRLATAENEQFF.

The table lists this clonotype with a few counts. The chain combines TRBV9 with TRBJ1-5, with D perhaps TRBD1 (6 bases). The CDR3 sequence is 14 residues long. The germline V gene encodes CDR1 SGDLS and CDR2 YYNGEE. V dropped 3 bases and J dropped 6 bases, with 13 bases sitting between them. In DNA form, the CDR3 reads TGTGCCAGCAGCGCGGGCGGGGGCCCTCAGCCCCAGCATTTT. Its protein product is CASSAGGGPQPQHF.

This sequence joins TRBV29-1 and TRBJ2-7; TRBD2 agrees at 9 bases. This CDR3 is built from 15 residues. CDR1 and CDR2 (germline): SQVTM, ANQGSEA. J gave up 0 bases and V 6 bases, and 9 bases lay outside the gene matches. CDR3: CSVSGTSTDSYEQYF. The CDR3 nucleotides read TGCAGCGTATCCGGGACTAGCACCGACTCCTACGAGCAGTACTTC.

V gene TRBV23-1 combines with J gene TRBJ2-7, with D perhaps TRBD2 (6 bases). TRBV23-1 is sorted into the ORF group, with uncertain function. The CDR3 has 15 amino acids. V gave up 4 bases and J gave up 1 base, with 14 bases separating them. The CDR3 protein is CASSLRGGRSYEQYF. For the CDR3, the DNA is TGCGCCAGCAGTCTCCGAGGAGGGAGGTCCTACGAGCAGTACTTC.

This clonotype was recorded a few times. The chain links TRBV7-9 to TRBJ2-3, with D unclear. Trimming stripped 7 bases from V and 4 bases from J, with 15 bases between. The CDR3 totals 14 residues. Germline loops: CDR1 SEHNR, CDR2 FQNEAQ (reference sequence). CDR3 in amino acids: CASINTFEADTQYF. The CDR3 DNA is TGTGCCAGCATCAATACTTTTGAGGCAGATACGCAGTATTTT.

This chain links TRBV20-1 with TRBJ1-2, with 7 bases aligning to TRBD1. Trimming at V came to 3 bases and at J to 1 base, leaving 5 bases not matched to a gene. The germline V gene encodes CDR1 DFQATT and CDR2 SNEGSKA (reference sequence). The CDR3 totals 14 residues. This CDR3 reads CSASEGGSNYGYTF. Here the CDR3 DNA reads TGCAGTGCTAGCGAAGGGGGCAGTAACTATGGCTACACCTTC.

This clonotype has only a few counts. V is TRBV7-2 and J is TRBJ1-5; a weak D match, TRBD1 (6 bases). The CDR3 is made up of 16 amino acids. The V and J ends lost 2 bases and 0 bases respectively, with 11 bases between them. Per germline, CDR1 SGHTA and CDR2 FQGNSA. In DNA, the CDR3 is TGTGCCAGCAGCTTAATCCCCAGGGGTAGCAATCAGCCCCAGCATTTT. Its translation: CASSLIPRGSNQPQHF.